The following is a TCR beta chain sequence with its context. Its antigen remains unknown. The data originate from a study of graft-versus-host responses after intestinal transplantation. CDR1 and CDR2 from the germline V gene are MNHEY and SVGAGI. V lost 1 base and J 4 bases, leaving 7 bases between the germline ends. This CDR3 is built from 13 residues. Generated by immunoSEQ multiplex PCR, the TCRdb table keeps only in-frame clones and is missing some. The sample holds roughly 120,000 clones; approximately 95% are singletons and the top ten take over 2.5%. The chain is built from TRBV6-5 and TRBJ1-1; tentative D call: TRBD1 (5 bases). The sequences come from unstimulated CD8+ T cells sorted from spleen or lymph node cells, collected before intestinal transplant. This TCR was sampled from a human donor who received an intestinal transplant. The CDR3 reads CASSYFGGTEAFF. CDR3 nucleotides: TGTGCCAGCAGTTACTTCGGGGGCACTGAAGCTTTCTTT.